This T cell receptor beta chain is from a study of T cell responses to AZD1222 COVID-19 vaccine. Findings of the study overall: All repertoire sampling was performed exclusively after the peak T cell response.

Using immunoSEQ multiplex PCR, the repertoire was profiled, and TCRdb retains in-frame clones only, with some absent. This sample has about 180,000 clones, with 80% to 90% found just once. In the case of this clone: Its matching antigen is unknown.

Germline V gene lookup returns CDR1 ENHRY and CDR2 SYGVKD. This CDR3 spans 20 amino acids. Trimming at V came to 3 bases and at J to 3 bases, leaving 16 bases not matched to a gene. The chain uses TRBV10-3 and TRBJ2-6; 8 bases map to TRBD1. Sequencing used peripheral blood, obtained on day 0 of AZD1222 vaccination. The sequence derives from an adult in good health. For the CDR3, the DNA is TGTGCCATCAGTGATCGGTGGTCGGACAGGGCACTCTTTGGGGCCAACGTCCTGACTTTC. Protein sequence: CAISDRWSDRALFGANVLTF.